These 7 T cell receptor beta chains came from one sample sequenced in a study of response to subunit inactivated influenza vaccine. MiXCR was run by TCRdb on the RT-PCR reads, yielding one entry per CDR3 protein. This repertoire shows 500,000 to 600,000 distinct CDR3 sequences, 10% to 15% found once; its top ten account for under 15%. This specimen was PBMCs from blood, taken more than 35 days after vaccination. These receptors all stem from a man aged 50 to 59 who received an inactivated influenza vaccine.

This chain joins TRBV7-2 and TRBJ2-7; TRBD2 agrees at 10 bases. The CDR3 totals 17 residues. Germline loops: CDR1 SGHTA, CDR2 FQGNSA. The V and J ends lost 5 bases and 3 bases, in that order; junction bases with no gene match: 13. The CDR3 loop reads CASSPRTSGLYLYEQYF. In nucleotides, the CDR3 is TGTGCCAGCAGCCCCCGGACTAGCGGATTATACCTCTACGAGCAGTACTTC.

The gene calls are TRBV24-1 and TRBJ2-3, with D hard to call. The CDR3 sequence is 12 residues long. V shed 1 base and J shed 4 bases, with 2 bases lying between them. Germline V gene data show CDR1 as KGHDR and CDR2 as SFDVKD. In DNA form, the CDR3 reads TGTGCCACCAGTGATTTTTCAGATACGCAGTATTTT. This gives the protein CATSDFSDTQYF.

Notes on this clonotype: Its ends do not fully match the called genes, so a read error is possible. V and J are TRBV20-1 and TRBJ2-3; 8 nucleotides agree with TRBD2. There are 19 residues in the CDR3. CDR1 DFQATT and CDR2 SNEGSKA come from the germline V gene (reference sequence). The CDR3 DNA sequence: TGCTGTGCTAGAGACCCAAAGGGCTACCGGGAGGGCCCCGGAGATACGCAGTATTTT. It yields the protein CCARDPKGYREGPGDTQYF.

Turning to this clonotype: A read error is possible here, since a much larger clone lies one base away. V and J are TRBV27 and TRBJ2-7; a possible D gene is TRBD1 (6 bases). The CDR3 is made up of 14 amino acids. Germline-derived CDR1 and CDR2 are MNHEY and SMNVEV (reference sequence). The germline V and J ends were trimmed by 1 base and 0 bases, with 7 bases remaining between them. The CDR3 loop is CASSLLDSSYEQYF. The CDR3 nucleotides read TGTGCCAGCAGTTTATTGGACAGCTCCTACGAGCAGTACTTC.

This clonotype was picked up a small number of times. The V gene is TRBV6-2 or TRBV6-3, the J gene TRBJ2-2; 13 nucleotides agree with TRBD2. Trimming took 2 bases from V and 5 from J; bases not matched to a gene: 8. Looked up from germline, CDR1 is MNHEY and CDR2 is SVGEGT. The CDR3 has 18 residues. The DNA of the CDR3 is TGTGCCAGCAGTTACCTTGTCCGGGGACTAGCGGGAACCGGGGAGCTGTTTTTT. The encoded protein is CASSYLVRGLAGTGELFF.

The table lists this clonotype with a few counts. The CDR3 nucleotides read TGCAGTGCCGAAAGGGGGGCTAGACGGGCCAATGAGCAGTTCTTC. Its protein is CSAERGARRANEQFF. This chain uses TRBV20-1 with TRBJ2-1; D may be TRBD1 or TRBD2 (6 bases each). This CDR3 region has 15 residues. V dropped 6 bases and J dropped 6 bases, with 21 bases sitting between them. Germline CDR1 reads DFQATT; CDR2 reads SNEGSKA (reference sequence).

The V and J genes are TRBV19 and TRBJ2-1; 9 bases align to TRBD2. Per germline, CDR1 LNHDA and CDR2 SQIVND (reference sequence). J was trimmed by 4 bases and V by 3 bases; bases with no gene match: 4. The CDR3 has 15 amino acids. CDR3 DNA sequence: TGTGCCAGTAGTATCAGAGCGGGAGGTTACAATGAGCAGTTCTTC. This codes for CASSIRAGGYNEQFF.